This T cell receptor beta chain was sequenced for a study of blood T cell repertoires in COVID-19. The CDR3 extends over 13 amino acids. Looked up from germline, CDR1 is LGHDT and CDR2 is YNNKEL (reference sequence). The V and J ends lost 3 bases and 6 bases respectively, with 9 bases between them. Clones were sequenced by immunoSEQ multiplex PCR, and TCRdb holds only the in-frame ones, with some missing. The sample has tens of thousands of clones; roughly nine tenths are singletons. This clone was seen a handful of times. The material sequenced was peripheral blood. This chain links TRBV3-1 (or the pseudogene TRBV3-2) with TRBJ1-3; D is uncertain. The receptor was isolated from an elderly woman with acute or convalescent COVID-19. In nucleotides, the CDR3 is TGTGCCAGCAGCCAGGGCTCCCAAAACACCATATATTTT. Translated, it gives CASSQGSQNTIYF.